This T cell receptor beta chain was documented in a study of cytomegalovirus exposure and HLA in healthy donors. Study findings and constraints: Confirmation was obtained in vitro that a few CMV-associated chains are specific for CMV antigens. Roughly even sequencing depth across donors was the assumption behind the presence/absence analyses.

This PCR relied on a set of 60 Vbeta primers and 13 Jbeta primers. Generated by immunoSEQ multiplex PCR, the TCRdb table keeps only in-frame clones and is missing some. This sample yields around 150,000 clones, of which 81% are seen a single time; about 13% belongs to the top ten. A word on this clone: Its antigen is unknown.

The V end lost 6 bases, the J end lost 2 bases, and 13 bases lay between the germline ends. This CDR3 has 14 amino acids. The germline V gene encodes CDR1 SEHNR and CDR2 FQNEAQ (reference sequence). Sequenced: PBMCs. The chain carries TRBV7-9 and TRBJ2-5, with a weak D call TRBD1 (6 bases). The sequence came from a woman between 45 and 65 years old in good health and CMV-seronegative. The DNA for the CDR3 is TGTGCCAGCAGACCTACAGGGATGCAAGAGACCCAGTACTTC. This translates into CASRPTGMQETQYF.